The present T cell receptor (beta chain) was sequenced within a study of blood T cell repertoires in COVID-19. Study context: From the United States, Italy and Spain came samples of acute and convalescent COVID-19.

The CDR3 runs 15 residues. V trimming: 4 bases; J trimming: 5 bases; junction bases outside the gene matches: 7. From germline, CDR1 is SEHNR and CDR2 FQNEAQ (reference sequence). Assay: immunoSEQ multiplex PCR; the TCRdb copy retains only in-frame clones and omits some. The profile shows around 250,000 clones, 70% to 90% of them singletons. The receptor was derived from a man in his late teens or twenties with active or convalescent COVID-19. This chain connects TRBV7-9 to TRBJ2-3; TRBD1 matches at 9 bases. Sequenced: peripheral blood. The CDR3, as DNA: TGTGCCAGCAGCTCGGGACAGGGAAATTTAGATACGCAGTATTTT. This translates into CASSSGQGNLDTQYF.